Below are 2 T cell receptor beta chains sequenced from a single sample in a study of T-cell reconstitution after alpha-beta-depleted transplantation in children. Preparation of the TCRbeta library used unique molecular identifiers. MiXCR was run by TCRdb on the PCR reads, yielding one entry per CDR3 protein. The sample yields about 870,000 distinct CDR3 sequences, roughly 15% seen once. The sample here was PBMCs, mostly from graft donor cells, taken 360 days after TCRalphabeta/CD19-depleted stem cell transplant. These TCRs come from a male patient under 18 who had a stem cell transplant for acute lymphoblastic leukemia, so the T cells may come from the graft donor.

The chain is built from TRBV5-1 and TRBJ2-7, with D maybe TRBD2 (6 bases). The V and J ends lost 0 bases and 2 bases respectively, with 15 bases between them. Germline V gene data show CDR1 as SGHRS and CDR2 as YFSETQ. The CDR3 length is 16 residues. CDR3 coding DNA: TGCGCCAGCAGCTTGGATTCGGGCGGGGTCCCCTACGAGCAGTACTTC. Translating gives CASSLDSGGVPYEQYF.

This clonotype was observed a few times. The J gene is TRBJ1-2, the V gene TRBV12-3 or TRBV12-4; a weak D match, TRBD1 (5 bases). The V and J ends lost 3 bases and 8 bases respectively, with 16 bases between them. The CDR3 totals 14 residues. The CDR3: CASSFFQGFGGYTF. The DNA for the CDR3 is TGTGCCAGCAGTTTTTTCCAGGGTTTCGGGGGCTACACCTTC.